Below, 19 T cell receptor beta chains from the same sample are listed, as sequenced in a study of regulatory T cells in long-lasting Graves disease (dated by TCRdb to about 2021). The protocol used for the library was multiplex PCR. The sequencer listed for this sample is Illumina HiSeq 4000. CDR3 regions were amplified by Arm-PCR with iRepertoire HTBI primers to construct TCR beta libraries. TCRdb reprocessing: public reads trimmed at Q25 with fastp, clones called with MiXCR, in-frame beta chains kept. Entries are consolidated by CDR3 protein sequence, retaining the most common genes and DNA. This sample has approximately 540,000 distinct CDR3 sequences in its table, and around 12% of those were observed once. Of the sample, roughly 8.9% is held by the ten largest clones. This specimen's time point label, interpreted: newly diagnosed GD, antithyroid drugs for less than 3 months. For both TCR sequencing and RNA sequencing, RNA was extracted from PBMCs using TRIzol.

The data also belong to a second study, concerning T cells in Graves' hyperthyroidism and ophthalmopathy.

The sample was peripheral blood mononuclear cells (PBMCs), taken at new diagnosis, from a patient treated with antithyroid drugs. These receptors came from a young woman with Graves disease. Donor details come from another sample of the same person, matched by shared clones.

The sample holds many counts of this clonotype. This chain connects TRBV7-9 to TRBJ1-1, with 7 nucleotides matching TRBD1. Germline trimming cut 5 bases from V and 3 bases from J; bases unmatched to any gene: 12. Looked up from germline, CDR1 is SEHNR and CDR2 is FQNEAQ (reference sequence). This CDR3 has 16 residues. The CDR3 spells CASSPTEVQGYTEAFF. The CDR3 bases are TGTGCCAGCAGCCCGACCGAGGTACAGGGGTACACTGAAGCTTTCTTT.

Ten or more counts support this clonotype. J is TRBJ1-5 and V is TRBV30, with 8 bases lining up with TRBD1. The CDR3 is made up of 13 amino acids. Germline V gene data show CDR1 as GTSNPN and CDR2 as SVGIG (reference sequence). V lost 4 bases and J lost 4; bases outside the gene matches: 3. The CDR3 DNA follows: TGTGCCTGGAACACAGGGGGAAATCAGCCCCAGCATTTT. The encoded protein is CAWNTGGNQPQHF.

There are many counts of this clonotype. The chain uses TRBV6-5 and TRBJ2-7; D is unclear. The CDR3 is 13 amino acids. V lost 1 base and J lost 3, with 7 bases in between. Per germline, CDR1 MNHEY and CDR2 SVGAGI. The CDR3 sequence is CASSYLYSYEQYF. In nucleotides, the CDR3 is TGTGCCAGCAGTTACTTATACAGCTACGAGCAGTACTTC.

This clonotype was seen repeatedly, ten times or more. This chain connects TRBV10-3 to TRBJ2-3, with TRBD1 identical over 7 bases. This CDR3 is 15 amino acids long. The V segment lost 3 bases and the J segment 2 bases; nucleotides outside the gene matches: 5. Germline loops: CDR1 ENHRY, CDR2 SYGVKD. DNA for the CDR3: TGTGCCATCAGTGACCCGGGACAGATCACAGATACGCAGTATTTT. This codes for CAISDPGQITDTQYF.

This clonotype was observed at least ten times. The chain couples TRBV7-8 to TRBJ1-4, with D possibly being TRBD1 (5 bases). V was shortened by 8 bases and J by 5 bases, with 15 bases between the two germline ends. CDR1 SGHVS and CDR2 FQNEAQ come from the germline V gene. CDR3 length: 14 residues. This CDR3 reads CASAQGIGNEKLFF. CDR3 nucleotide sequence: TGTGCCAGCGCTCAGGGCATCGGGAATGAAAAACTGTTTTTT. Full variable domain (remainder filled in from reference TRBV7-8 and TRBJ1-4): GAGVSQSPRYKVAKRGQDVALRCDPISGHVSLFWYQQALGQGPEFLTYFQNEAQLDKSGLPSDRFFAERPEGSVSTLKIQRTQQEDSAVYLCASAQGIGNEKLFFGSGTQLSVL.

This clonotype was detected many times. The rearrangement uses TRBV27 and TRBJ2-3; the D gene is possibly TRBD2 (6 bases). The germline V gene has CDR1 MNHEY and CDR2 SMNVEV (reference sequence). This CDR3 comprises 17 residues. V lost 0 bases to trimming and J lost 4 bases, with 17 bases between them. This CDR3 reads CASSLSSAGRIADTQYF. The CDR3, as DNA: TGTGCCAGCAGTTTATCGTCGGCAGGGAGGATTGCAGATACGCAGTATTTT.

This clonotype was picked up many times. The chain has TRBV29-1 and TRBJ2-7; the D gene could be TRBD1 or TRBD2 (5 bases each). V was clipped by 6 bases and J by 4 bases, with 19 bases between them. Germline V lookup: CDR1 SQVTM, CDR2 ANQGSEA. The CDR3 is 14 residues long. CDR3 coding DNA: TGCAGCGTCCATGCCGGGGCCACCTCTTACGAGCAGTACTTC. Its protein product is CSVHAGATSYEQYF.

This clonotype has ten or more counts. This chain connects TRBV19 to TRBJ1-1; maybe TRBD1 (5 bases). The CDR3 is 13 residues long. Trimming left V 3 bases short and J 8 bases short, with 13 bases between. Germline V gene sequence: CDR1 LNHDA, CDR2 SQIVND (reference sequence). The CDR3 DNA reads as TGTGCCAGTAGTATTTATCAGGGAAGAGAAGCTTTCTTT. The encoded protein is CASSIYQGREAFF.

In regard to this clonotype: The final CDR3 position lacks the conserved phenylalanine or tryptophan, pointing to a likely read error. J is TRBJ2-7 and V is TRBV7-8; maybe TRBD2 (6 bases). Germline V lookup: CDR1 SGHVS, CDR2 FQNEAQ. There are 13 residues in the CDR3. V lost 6 bases and J 5 bases, leaving 14 bases between the germline ends. CDR3 sequence reads: CASSFALAHEQYL. CDR3 sequence (DNA): TGTGCCAGCAGTTTTGCGCTAGCGCACGAGCAGTACCTC.

There are a few counts of this clonotype. This chain joins TRBV29-1 and TRBJ2-5, with D uncertain. V gave up 5 bases and J gave up 2 bases, with 12 bases separating them. Germline V lookup: CDR1 SQVTM, CDR2 ANQGSEA. The CDR3 sequence is 13 residues long. CDR3 amino acids: CSVPRSPQETQYF. The DNA for the CDR3 is TGCAGCGTTCCCAGAAGTCCACAAGAGACCCAGTACTTC.

Concerning this clonotype: A much larger clone sits a single nucleotide away, making a read error possible. Because it lacks the conserved phenylalanine or tryptophan at the end, this CDR3 is likely a read error. CDR3 sequence: CASSPGRGRNSPLHS. CDR3 bases: TGTGCCAGCAGCCCCGGGAGGGGGAGAAATTCACCCCTCCACTCT. The chain is built from TRBV3-1 and TRBJ1-6, with TRBD1 as a possible D gene (6 bases). This CDR3 has 15 residues. Germline loops: CDR1 LGHDT, CDR2 YNNKEL (reference sequence). V lost 4 bases and J 7 bases, leaving 14 bases between the germline ends.

This clonotype showed up just a few times. The V and J genes are TRBV19 and TRBJ1-3; D is ambiguous. Germline loops: CDR1 LNHDA, CDR2 SQIVND (reference sequence). V was trimmed by 7 bases and J by 0 bases, leaving 13 bases between them. This CDR3 is 15 amino acids long. CDR3: CASTITFGSGNTIYF. For the CDR3, the DNA is TGTGCCAGTACCATAACTTTTGGCTCTGGAAACACCATATATTTT.

To note about this clonotype: Germline and junction disagree at one end, which may indicate a read error. The chain carries TRBV12-3 or TRBV12-4 and TRBJ2-5; TRBD2 is a possible D gene (5 bases). The CDR3 runs to 15 residues. The CDR3 here is CASSLALDFQETQYF. In nucleotides, the CDR3 is TGTGCCAGCAGCTTAGCGCTAGATTTCCAAGAGACCCAGTACTTC.

There are many counts of this clonotype. The chain recombines TRBV30 with TRBJ2-7, with 9 nucleotides matching TRBD2. The CDR3 loop spans 17 amino acids. After removal of 0 bases from V and 3 bases from J, the junction contained 12 bases not matched to a gene. CDR1 GTSNPN and CDR2 SVGIG come from the germline V gene (reference sequence). The CDR3 is CAWSVLGSGRSHYEQYF. CDR3 in DNA: TGTGCCTGGAGTGTACTTGGGAGCGGGAGGTCCCACTACGAGCAGTACTTC.

This clonotype was picked up many times. The gene calls are TRBV7-9 and TRBJ2-1, with 16 bases aligning to TRBD2. The length of the CDR3 is 23 residues. Germline CDR1 is SEHNR and CDR2 is FQNEAQ (reference sequence). After removal of 2 bases from V and 0 bases from J, the junction contained 16 bases not matched to a gene. In nucleotides, the CDR3 is TGTGCCAGCAGCTTACCAAGATTGGAACCGGGACTAGCGGGAGGGCCCTCCTACAATGAGCAGTTCTTC. It codes for CASSLPRLEPGLAGGPSYNEQFF.

This clonotype was recorded at least ten times. This sequence joins TRBV7-8 and TRBJ2-5; D not certain. Deletions cut 2 bases from V and 5 bases from J, with 12 bases between. The CDR3 sequence is 14 residues long. Germline CDR1 reads SGHVS; CDR2 reads FQNEAQ. The CDR3 DNA follows: TGTGCCAGCAGCTTAAGCGCTTGGCTGGAGACCCAGTACTTC. It yields the protein CASSLSAWLETQYF.

This clonotype was picked up many times. The chain recombines TRBV2 with TRBJ2-7; the match to TRBD1 covers 9 bases. This CDR3 is 16 amino acids long. The V and J ends lost 0 bases and 6 bases, in that order; junction bases with no gene match: 9. From germline, CDR1 is SNHLY and CDR2 FYNNEI. Here the CDR3 reads CASSEAGTGGYGEQYF. In DNA, the CDR3 is TGTGCCAGCAGTGAAGCAGGTACAGGGGGCTACGGCGAGCAGTACTTC. Complete variable domain (other parts from reference TRBV2 and TRBJ2-7): EPEVTQTPSHQVTQMGQEVILRCVPISNHLYFYWYRQILGQKVEFLVSFYNNEISEKSEIFDDQFSVERPDGSNFTLKIRSTKLEDSAMYFCASSEAGTGGYGEQYFGPGTRLTVT.

This clonotype showed up many times. The rearrangement joins TRBV28 to TRBJ1-2; 7 bases match TRBD1. With V trimmed by 4 bases and J by 8 bases, 4 bases remained unmatched. The CDR3 contains 12 residues. Germline values: CDR1 MDHEN, CDR2 SYDVKM. This CDR3 is CASSSQTGGYTF. CDR3 bases: TGTGCCAGCAGTTCCCAGACAGGGGGCTACACCTTC.

This clonotype came up many times. The CDR3 protein is CASSPDATGELFF. The CDR3 coding sequence is TGTGCCAGCTCCCCTGATGCCACCGGGGAGCTGTTTTTT. The chain links TRBV18 to TRBJ2-2; D is undetermined. Germline CDR1 KGHSH, CDR2 LQKENI. The CDR3 is 13 amino acids. With 6 bases removed from V and 4 bases from J, the gap between germline ends came to 9 bases.